The rows below give T cell receptor beta chains drawn from one sample of a study of identical twins. Each CDR3 protein gets one entry after TCRdb re-called the 5' RACE reads with MiXCR. The sample carries approximately 700,000 distinct CDR3 sequences, about 20% recorded once. This same sample was also taken into another study, of T cells expressing NK-cell markers.

Sequenced input: PBMCs. The receptors were sampled from a woman under 30 in good health. Both conserved end residues are part of each CDR3. Fields, in order: CDR3 length, V gene, clone size, J gene, D gene, CDR3 DNA, CDR3 protein. The D gene is left open where the match is weak. Rows may omit the clone size; those that give it use once, few, many or a size class.

16	TRBV6-1	few	TRBJ2-3	TRBD2	TGTGCCAGCAGTCGCCTCCTAGCGGGAGGGGCAGATACGCAGTATTTT	CASSRLLAGGADTQYF
15	TRBV2	-	TRBJ2-5	TRBD1	TGTGCCAGCAGTCCCAGGACAGGGGGCGACCAGACCCAGTACTTC	CASSPRTGGDQTQYF
14	TRBV20-1	few	TRBJ2-7	TRBD2	TGCAGTGCTTACCCGGGACTAGCGGCCTACGAGCAGTACTTC	CSAYPGLAAYEQYF
16	TRBV7-2	-	TRBJ2-7	TRBD2	TGTGCCAGCAGCCTGACTTCGGGACTAGGGTCTTACGAGCAGTACTTC	CASSLTSGLGSYEQYF
14	TRBV10-1	few	TRBJ2-7	TRBD1	TGCGCCAGCAGTGAGCCGGACAGGGTCCACGAGCAGTACTTC	CASSEPDRVHEQYF
20	TRBV24-1	-	TRBJ2-3	TRBD2	TGTGCCACCAGTGACTCCGCTTGGACTAGCGGGGGGCCCGGAACAGATACGCAGTATTTT	CATSDSAWTSGGPGTDTQYF
17	TRBV9	-	TRBJ2-2	-	TGTGCCAGCAGCGTAGAAGCCCGCCGGAGGAACACCGGGGAGCTGTTTTTT	CASSVEARRRNTGELFF
14	TRBV24-1	-	TRBJ1-1	-	TGTGCCACCATTGACCCCTGGGCGAACACTGAAGCTTTCTTT	CATIDPWANTEAFF
14	TRBV11-2	-	TRBJ2-3	-	TGTGCCAGCAGCCGGTACGGGGTGACAGATACGCAGTATTTT	CASSRYGVTDTQYF
16	TRBV7-2	few	TRBJ2-1	-	TGTGCCAGCAGCTTAGCGTTAGGAGCTAGAGAATGGGAGCAGTTCTTC	CASSLALGAREWEQFF
17	TRBV7-9	few	TRBJ2-1	-	TGTGCCAGCAGCTTGCTTTATGCGACTCCCGTGAGGAATGAGCAGTTCTTC	CASSLLYATPVRNEQFF
12	TRBV10-3	-	TRBJ2-2	-	TGTGCCATCAGCCCGACCGCCGGGGAGCTGTTTTTT	CAISPTAGELFF
12	TRBV29-1	-	TRBJ2-5	-	TGCAGCGTTGCTTTGGGTCAAGAGACCCAGTACTTC	CSVALGQETQYF
16	TRBV6-2/TRBV6-3	few	TRBJ2-7	-	TGTGCCAGCAGCCACCCGGACCCCCAAATCCTGTGGGAGCAGTACTTC	CASSHPDPQILWEQYF
16	TRBV4-2	many	TRBJ1-1	-	TGTGCCAGCAGCCAAAAATCAGGAGGCGAGGACACTGAAGCTTTCTTT	CASSQKSGGEDTEAFF
16	TRBV6-1	once	TRBJ2-1	TRBD1	TGTGCCAGCAGACAAACCGGGACAGGGAAAATTAACGAGCAGTTCTTC	CASRQTGTGKINEQFF
16	TRBV12-3/TRBV12-4	-	TRBJ2-7	TRBD2	TGTGCCAGCAGTTTAGGGCTAGCGGGGGGGCCAGGGGAGCAGTACTTC	CASSLGLAGGPGEQYF
15	TRBV15	-	TRBJ2-1	-	TGTGCCACCAGCAGAGATAATCAGGCGTACAATGAGCAGTTCTTC	CATSRDNQAYNEQFF
13	TRBV6-1	-	TRBJ1-2	-	TGTGCCAGCAGTCAAAGGACCGGGGGAGGCTACACCTTC	CASSQRTGGGYTF
14	TRBV20-1	-	TRBJ2-5	TRBD2	TGCAGTGCCCCCGACAGCGGGAGAGGAGAGACCCAGTACTTC	CSAPDSGRGETQYF
15	TRBV25-1	few	TRBJ2-1	-	TGTGCCAGCAGTCACTACGCGAGTAGGGACAATGAGCAGTTCTTC	CASSHYASRDNEQFF
14	TRBV24-1	-	TRBJ2-2	TRBD2	TGTGCCACCAGTTCAGCGGGAGGCACCGGGGAGCTGTTTTTT	CATSSAGGTGELFF
17	TRBV20-1	-	TRBJ2-2	TRBD2	TGCAGTGCTAGACCCGAACTAGCGGGGGGCTCCACCGGGGAGCTGTTTTTT	CSARPELAGGSTGELFF
14	TRBV9	few	TRBJ1-2	-	TGTGCCAGCGGAACAGGAGACCGTAACTATGGCTACACCTTC	CASGTGDRNYGYTF
15	TRBV10-3	-	TRBJ2-1	TRBD2	TGTGCCATCAGCGCCGGGACTAGCTCCAACAATGAGCAGTTCTTC	CAISAGTSSNNEQFF
15	TRBV5-8	-	TRBJ2-1	TRBD2	TGTGCCAGCAGCTTTGGTCCAGCGGGAGTTTTTGAGCAGTTCTTC	CASSFGPAGVFEQFF